Listed here are 21 T cell receptor beta chains from one sample, sequenced in a study of blood T cells in healthy people across ages. The use of a sample-barcoded 5' primer and a J-beta primer mix characterized a second PCR of roughly 6 to 11 cycles. TCRdb called the 5' RACE reads again in MiXCR, with one record for every CDR3 protein. The sample lists roughly 410,000 distinct CDR3 sequences, over 45% occurring once. The sequenced sample consisted of blood. The source is a man between 60 and 75 years old in good health.

This clonotype was seen only once. The chain couples TRBV27 to TRBJ2-3, with 8 nucleotides matching TRBD1. Germline V gives CDR1 MNHEY, CDR2 SMNVEV (reference sequence). The CDR3 loop spans 16 amino acids. Trimming removed 3 bases from V and 5 bases from J; junction bases left unmatched: 10. The CDR3 loop is CASSFTGGTSGDTQYF. As DNA, the CDR3 is TGTGCCAGCAGTTTCACAGGGGGGACCTCAGGAGATACGCAGTATTTT.

This clonotype was detected once. The rearrangement links TRBV6-2 or TRBV6-3 to TRBJ2-1; D is uncertain. The CDR3 covers 13 residues. V shed 5 bases and J shed 1 base, with 6 bases lying between them. CDR1 is MNHEY, CDR2 SVGEGT, per germline. This CDR3 reads CASSRVSYNEQFF. The CDR3 nucleotides are TGTGCCAGCAGTCGAGTGTCCTACAATGAGCAGTTCTTC.

This clonotype has more than one count but fewer than ten. V usage is TRBV20-1 and J usage is TRBJ2-3, with 7 nucleotides matching TRBD2. Unmatched junction bases numbered 10, after V lost 3 bases and J lost 4 bases. The length of the CDR3 is 15 residues. Per the germline V gene, CDR1 is DFQATT and CDR2 is SNEGSKA (reference sequence). The CDR3 protein is CSARPGRAGADTQYF. Here the CDR3 DNA reads TGCAGTGCTAGGCCGGGGAGGGCCGGGGCAGATACGCAGTATTTT.

A word on this clonotype: One junction end does not reproduce the germline sequence, and a read error may be involved. This chain uses TRBV27 with TRBJ1-2, with D maybe TRBD1 (6 bases). Germline values: CDR1 MNHEY, CDR2 SMNVEV (reference sequence). The CDR3 runs to 18 residues. This CDR3 is CASSSQGLRPHSNYGHTF. The CDR3 bases are TGTGCCAGCAGTTCACAGGGACTTCGCCCCCATAGCAACTATGGCCACACCTTC.

About this clonotype itself: An end of the junction does not agree with germline; a read error may underlie this. The V call is TRBV4-2, the J call TRBJ2-7; tentatively, D is TRBD1 (5 bases). Germline lookup yields CDR1 LGHNA and CDR2 YNFKEQ. CDR3 length: 15 residues. CDR3 residues: CASIQEGVGGYEQYF. The CDR3 bases are TGTGCCAGCATCCAAGAAGGGGTAGGCGGCTACGAGCAGTACTTC.

The V gene is TRBV20-1, the J gene TRBJ1-5, with 9 nucleotides matching TRBD1. Germline CDR1 is DFQATT and CDR2 is SNEGSKA (reference sequence). This CDR3 comprises 17 residues. V lost 0 bases, J lost 3 bases, and 9 bases stayed unmatched. CDR3 coding DNA: TGCAGTGCTAGAGAAGGGAGGGGACAGGGATACAATCAGCCCCAGCATTTT. This codes for CSAREGRGQGYNQPQHF.

The rearrangement joins TRBV7-3 to TRBJ2-1; D gene uncertain. Trimming took 4 bases from V and 2 from J, leaving 18 bases between them. This CDR3 contains 17 residues. Per germline, CDR1 SGHTA and CDR2 FQGTGA. In nucleotides, the CDR3 is TGTGCCAGCAGCTCCCAGAGCCCTATGGGCCCCTACAATGAGCAGTTCTTC. This codes for CASSSQSPMGPYNEQFF.

The CDR3 sequence is CSVVQRQETQYF. CDR3 coding DNA: TGCAGCGTTGTCCAGAGGCAAGAGACCCAGTACTTC. The chain combines TRBV29-1 with TRBJ2-5; no firm D call. The CDR3 consists of 12 residues. The V gene lost 4 bases and the J gene lost 2 bases, with 8 bases spanning the gap. The germline gives CDR1 SQVTM, CDR2 ANQGSEA.

There are many counts of this clonotype. The chain is built from TRBV29-1 and TRBJ1-2; unclear D gene. V was shortened by 7 bases and J by 5 bases, with 11 bases between the two germline ends. The germline V gene has CDR1 SQVTM and CDR2 ANQGSEA. The CDR3 loop spans 11 amino acids. The CDR3 loop is CSALSGYGYTF. Written as DNA, the CDR3 is TGCAGCGCCCTATCTGGGTATGGCTACACCTTC.

The chain links TRBV9 to TRBJ1-1, with 7 nucleotides matching TRBD1. V lost 4 bases and J lost 0; bases outside the gene matches: 9. The V gene's germline CDR1 is SGDLS and CDR2 YYNGEE. There are 16 residues in the CDR3. The CDR3 spells CASSPRTGIMNTEAFF. The CDR3 nucleotides read TGTGCCAGCAGCCCACGGACAGGAATAATGAACACTGAAGCTTTCTTT.

This clonotype came up many times. J is TRBJ2-1 and V is TRBV6-1; unclear D gene. Germline V CDR1 and CDR2: MNHNS, SASEGT. This CDR3 is built from 16 residues. The V end lost 4 bases, the J end lost 0 bases, and 13 bases lay between the germline ends. CDR3 sequence: CASSAGLSGSYNEQFF. CDR3 nucleotides: TGTGCCAGCAGTGCGGGCCTATCGGGCTCCTACAATGAGCAGTTCTTC.

The chain joins TRBV18 to TRBJ2-5; 9 bases fit TRBD2. The CDR3 totals 17 residues. The trim removed 2 bases at V and 2 bases at J, leaving 9 bases unmatched. The germline V gene encodes CDR1 KGHSH and CDR2 LQKENI. The CDR3 sequence: CASSPRLTSGIQETQYF. The CDR3 nucleotides read TGTGCCAGCTCACCAAGGTTGACTAGCGGAATTCAAGAGACCCAGTACTTC.

Only a few counts were recorded for this clonotype. J is TRBJ2-7 and V is TRBV20-1; 10 bases are shared with TRBD1. Germline CDR1 DFQATT, CDR2 SNEGSKA (reference sequence). After removal of 1 base from V and 6 bases from J, the junction contained 3 bases not matched to a gene. The CDR3 is made up of 13 amino acids. As DNA, the CDR3 is TGCAGTGCTAGAGGACAGGGGGCTATCGAGCAGTACTTC. Its translation is CSARGQGAIEQYF.

About this clonotype: It is likely a read error, because the conserved phenylalanine at the end of the CDR3 is missing. It is unclear where the CDR3 begins or ends on the DNA, so no DNA is shown, and the CDR3 is as TCRdb lists it. The gene calls are TRBV12-3 or TRBV12-4 and TRBJ2-1. The CDR3 sequence runs 13 residues, both termini included. CDR3 in amino acids: CASSLRGRGERFL.

On this clonotype: Being one base from a much bigger clone, this may be a read error. The chain uses TRBV5-1 and TRBJ2-7, with D possibly being TRBD1 or TRBD2 (5 bases each). The germline CDR1 and CDR2 sequences are SGHRS and YFSETQ. The CDR3 contains 16 residues. CDR3 sequence reads: CANSLAAVSRGYEQYF. The CDR3 DNA sequence: TGCGCCAACAGCTTGGCTGCGGTATCGAGGGGCTACGAGCAGTACTTC.

The CDR3: CSARRGLVSTEAFF. CDR3 DNA sequence: TGCAGTGCTAGAAGGGGCCTGGTGAGCACTGAAGCTTTCTTT. The chain employs TRBV20-1 and TRBJ1-1; TRBD1 is a possible D gene (5 bases). The CDR3 spans 14 residues. CDR1 and CDR2 from the germline V gene are DFQATT and SNEGSKA (reference sequence). Trimming shortened V by 2 bases and J by 4 bases, and 14 bases separated the two germline ends.

As concerns this clonotype: A read error may produce the germline difference seen at one junction end. CDR3 sequence: CTSSRAPPGGNLPQHF. CDR3 DNA sequence: TGTACCAGCAGTCGAGCCCCCCCAGGGGGCAATCTGCCCCAGCATTTT. V and J are TRBV12-3 or TRBV12-4 and TRBJ1-5, with 8 bases aligning to TRBD1. The CDR3 has 16 residues.

This clonotype showed up many times. The genes are TRBV20-1 and TRBJ1-1; D gene ambiguous. The CDR3 runs 12 residues. Germline CDR1 and CDR2: DFQATT and SNEGSKA (reference sequence). The V and J ends lost 3 bases and 2 bases respectively, with 7 bases between them. CDR3 DNA: TGCAGTGCTAGTGTCAGAAACACTGAAGCTTTCTTT. Translating it yields CSASVRNTEAFF.

The chain carries TRBV7-2 and TRBJ1-4; TRBD1 aligns across 7 bases. The CDR3 totals 12 residues. Trimming took 4 bases from V and 12 from J; bases not matched to a gene: 5. Germline CDR1 SGHTA, CDR2 FQGNSA. CDR3 bases: TGTGCCAGCAGCTATCCGGGACAGCAACTGTTTTTT. This encodes CASSYPGQQLFF.

V usage is TRBV2 and J usage is TRBJ1-2, with D maybe TRBD1 (6 bases). V gave up 6 bases and J gave up 8 bases, with 22 bases separating them. There are 15 residues in the CDR3. Germline CDR1 and CDR2: SNHLY and FYNNEI. The CDR3 region is CASRAFQGINEGYTF. The CDR3 DNA sequence: TGTGCCAGCAGAGCCTTTCAGGGGATAAACGAAGGCTACACCTTC.

The V gene is TRBV6-2 or TRBV6-3, the J gene TRBJ1-1; a weak D match, TRBD1 (6 bases). Germline V CDR1 and CDR2: MNHEY, SVGEGT. The CDR3 is made up of 15 amino acids. V was trimmed by 6 bases and J by 1 base, leaving 15 bases between them. In DNA, the CDR3 is TGTGCCAGCAGCCCTTTGGGGGGCGGGAACACTGAAGCTTTCTTT. It is translated as CASSPLGGGNTEAFF.